What follows are 7 T cell receptor beta chains derived from one specimen sequenced in a study of neurological immune-mediated disorders. TCRdb called the 5' RACE reads again in MiXCR, with one record for every CDR3 protein. The sample gives over 60,000 distinct CDR3 sequences, roughly 5.6% of which show up once; 2.8% is in the top ten. The sequenced sample was PBMCs. Receptor source: a woman in her twenties or thirties with multiple sclerosis.

The rearrangement joins TRBV10-3 to TRBJ2-5; TRBD1 agrees at 7 bases. The CDR3 consists of 14 residues. Germline loops: CDR1 ENHRY, CDR2 SYGVKD. V was clipped by 7 bases and J by 2 bases; unmatched bases: 7. CDR3 coding DNA: TGTGCCATCAAGGAGACAGGGCCTCAAGAGACCCAGTACTTC. Amino acids: CAIKETGPQETQYF.

This clonotype was counted many times. The chain carries TRBV20-1 and TRBJ1-4; 8 nucleotides align to TRBD1. V dropped 7 bases and J dropped 4; count of bases not matched to a gene: 5. The CDR3 runs to 13 residues. Germline V gene lookup returns CDR1 DFQATT and CDR2 SNEGSKA (reference sequence). For the CDR3, the DNA is TGCAGTGTCAAACAGGGGGGTAATGAAAAACTGTTTTTT. It codes for CSVKQGGNEKLFF.

The sample holds many counts of this clonotype. A much larger clone sits a single nucleotide away, making a read error possible. The chain employs TRBV5-1 and TRBJ1-1; D is possibly TRBD1 (5 bases). V shed 5 bases and J shed 8 bases, with 10 bases lying between them. Looked up from germline, CDR1 is SGHRS and CDR2 is YFSETQ. This CDR3 is built from 11 residues. The CDR3 bases are TGCGCCAGCAGAAAGGGGACGGAAGCTTTCTTT. Translation: CASRKGTEAFF. Using reference TRBV5-1 and TRBJ1-1 for the parts outside the CDR3, the full variable domain is KAGVTQTPRYLIKTRGQQVTLSCSPISGHRSVSWYQQTPGQGLQFLFEYFSETQRNKGNFPGRFSGRQFSNSRSEMNVSTLELGDSALYLCASRKGTEAFFGQGTRLTVV.

This clonotype occurred many times. The chain is built from TRBV6-6 and TRBJ1-6, with a weak D call TRBD1 (6 bases). This CDR3 contains 15 residues. Trimming stripped 6 bases from V and 8 bases from J, with 17 bases between. Germline V gene data show CDR1 as MNHNY and CDR2 as SVGAGI (reference sequence). In DNA, the CDR3 is TGTGCCAGCAGGGGAGTAACAGGGATTGATTCACCCCTCCACTTT. This encodes CASRGVTGIDSPLHF.

V usage is TRBV5-1 and J usage is TRBJ1-1, with D possibly TRBD1 on 5 matching bases. V shed 5 bases and J shed 3 bases, with 11 bases lying between them. The V gene's germline CDR1 is SGHRS and CDR2 YFSETQ. The CDR3 runs to 13 residues. Written as DNA, the CDR3 is TGCGCCAGCAGTGCGACAGATTACACTGAAGCTTTCTTT. As protein: CASSATDYTEAFF. Full variable domain (remainder filled in from reference TRBV5-1 and TRBJ1-1): KAGVTQTPRYLIKTRGQQVTLSCSPISGHRSVSWYQQTPGQGLQFLFEYFSETQRNKGNFPGRFSGRQFSNSRSEMNVSTLELGDSALYLCASSATDYTEAFFGQGTRLTVV.

The table lists this clonotype with many counts. This chain uses TRBV5-6 with TRBJ2-7, with 9 bases matching TRBD1. CDR1 is SGHDT and CDR2 is YYEEEE in the germline V gene. This CDR3 is 17 amino acids long. Unmatched junction bases numbered 13, after V lost 3 bases and J lost 3 bases. The CDR3 loop is CASSSVSGTGLFYEQYF. The CDR3 DNA reads TGTGCCAGCAGCTCGGTCTCCGGGACAGGGTTATTCTACGAGCAGTACTTC.

Worth noting for this clonotype: Sequence at one end of the junction differs from germline and may be a read error. In nucleotides, the CDR3 is TGTGCAAGCTCACCACCGAAGTTCTTC. Translation: CASSPPKFF. V and J are TRBV18 and TRBJ2-1, with D unclear. This CDR3 spans 9 amino acids. The V gene's germline CDR1 is KGHSH and CDR2 LQKENI.